The text below deals with one TCR beta chain. This sample is drawn from a study of T cell changes during pregnancy in multiple sclerosis. The germline V gene has CDR1 MNHEY and CDR2 SVGAGI. This CDR3 spans 12 amino acids. V was cut by 8 bases and J by 13 bases, with 20 bases left in between. Profiled with immunoSEQ multiplex PCR; TCRdb holds only in-frame clones, not every one. The data hold about 72,000 clones, with roughly 89% observed a single time. The sequence came from a female donor in good health, enrolled as a control in a pregnancy study. V gene TRBV6-5 combines with J gene TRBJ2-5, with D tentatively TRBD2 (5 bases). The sample in question was peripheral blood, obtained in the third trimester of pregnancy. CDR3 amino acids: CASSEAGLVVYF. The DNA of the CDR3 is TGTGCCAGCTCCGAAGCAGGACTCGTGGTGTACTTC.